This T cell receptor (beta chain) stems from a study of OX40 agonist ivuxolimab in advanced cancers. Study-wide context: Allowance was made for prior anti-PD-1, anti-PD-L1 or anti-CTLA-4 therapy, and about 40% had some.

The CDR3 spans 14 residues. V lost 1 base and J lost 0, with 7 bases in between. Per the germline V gene, CDR1 is SGHDN and CDR2 is FVKESK. Measured with immunoSEQ multiplex PCR; TCRdb has only the in-frame clones, and not every one. The sample lists about 120,000 clones, 85% to 90% occurring once. The sequence came from an adult with an advanced solid tumor such as melanoma, head and neck, liver or kidney cancer. The chain joins TRBV14 to TRBJ2-7, with no clear D. Sequencing was performed on CD4+ or CD8+ T cells sorted from blood, taken in a trial of the OX40 agonist ivuxolimab. Here the CDR3 reads CASSQVRTSYEQYF. CDR3 sequence (DNA): TGTGCCAGCAGCCAAGTGAGGACCTCCTACGAGCAGTACTTC. Based on the CDR3 plus reference TRBV14 and TRBJ2-7, the full variable domain is EAGVTQFPSHSVIEKGQTVTLRCDPISGHDNLYWYRRVMGKEIKFLLHFVKESKQDESGMPNNRFLAERTGGTYSTLKVQPAELEDSGVYFCASSQVRTSYEQYFGPGTRLTVT.